Shown below are 18 T cell receptor beta chains from a single sample sequenced in a study of blood T cell repertoires in COVID-19. The table came from immunoSEQ multiplex PCR; TCRdb's copy has only in-frame clones and leaves some out. The sample carries about 190,000 clones, just under 85% recorded once. The sample taken for sequencing was peripheral blood. The origin of the receptors is a woman between 65 and 79 years old with active or convalescent COVID-19.

The chain recombines TRBV2 with TRBJ1-1; 10 positions match TRBD1. The CDR3 is made up of 17 amino acids. Germline V gene data show CDR1 as SNHLY and CDR2 as FYNNEI. V lost 4 bases to trimming and J lost 5 bases; unmatched junction nucleotides: 13. The CDR3 sequence: CASSGPWDRGITTEAFF. The CDR3 DNA follows: TGTGCCAGCAGTGGACCCTGGGACAGGGGAATTACAACTGAAGCTTTCTTT. The full variable domain, its missing parts supplied by reference TRBV2 and TRBJ1-1, is EPEVTQTPSHQVTQMGQEVILRCVPISNHLYFYWYRQILGQKVEFLVSFYNNEISEKSEIFDDQFSVERPDGSNFTLKIRSTKLEDSAMYFCASSGPWDRGITTEAFFGQGTRLTVV.

The chain has TRBV15 and TRBJ2-1; 7 bases are shared with TRBD2. The germline V gene encodes CDR1 LNHNV and CDR2 YYDKDF (reference sequence). The CDR3 loop spans 16 amino acids. Trimming took 4 bases from V and 4 from J; bases not matched to a gene: 10. The CDR3 here is CATSTGREFPYNEQFF. CDR3 DNA sequence: TGTGCCACCAGCACGGGGAGGGAATTCCCATACAATGAGCAGTTCTTC.

The chain recombines TRBV29-1 with TRBJ2-3; 14 bases fit TRBD2. Germline trimming cut 6 bases from V and 1 base from J; bases unmatched to any gene: 3. The CDR3 consists of 15 residues. Germline assignment: CDR1 SQVTM and CDR2 ANQGSEA. The CDR3 nucleotides are TGCAGCGTGGGACTAGCGGGAGTAGGCACAGATACGCAGTATTTT. Translation: CSVGLAGVGTDTQYF.

CDR3 residues: CASSLVSDSGNTIYF. As DNA, the CDR3 is TGTGCCAGCAGCTTAGTTTCAGACTCTGGAAACACCATATATTTT. The rearrangement uses TRBV7-9 and TRBJ1-3, with unresolved D. In germline, CDR1 is SEHNR, CDR2 FQNEAQ (reference sequence). This CDR3 has 15 amino acids. The ends were cut back, 1 base at V and 0 bases at J, with 7 bases in the middle.

This chain links TRBV5-8 with TRBJ1-1; D gene unclear. The CDR3 sequence is 11 residues long. Germline V gives CDR1 SGHTS, CDR2 YDEGEE. V dropped 4 bases and J dropped 5 bases, with 6 bases sitting between them. The DNA of the CDR3 is TGTGCCAGCAGCCGGCGGACTGAAGCTTTCTTT. This encodes CASSRRTEAFF.

The rearrangement uses TRBV11-1 and TRBJ2-7, with a weak D call TRBD2 (6 bases). From germline, CDR1 is SGHAT and CDR2 FQDESV (reference sequence). The CDR3 is 15 amino acids. Between the trimmed V and J ends, which lost 5 bases and 2 bases, there was a span of 16 bases. The CDR3 coding sequence is TGTGCCAGCAGCCACGATAGCGGAAGCCCCTACGAGCAGTACTTC. Amino acid sequence: CASSHDSGSPYEQYF.

This clone was observed a few times. The chain's CDR3 is CASSPSTGNTEAFF. In DNA, the CDR3 is TGCGCCAGCAGCCCCTCAACGGGAAACACTGAAGCTTTCTTT. The chain links TRBV5-1 to TRBJ1-1; D gene ambiguous. Germline V gene sequence: CDR1 SGHRS, CDR2 YFSETQ. V was trimmed by 4 bases and J by 2 bases, leaving 12 bases between them. The CDR3 is 14 amino acids.

The chain recombines TRBV27 with TRBJ1-1; 8 positions agree with TRBD1. With 9 bases clipped from V and 6 bases from J, the junction kept 9 bases outside the gene matches. Germline CDR1 and CDR2: MNHEY and SMNVEV (reference sequence). The CDR3 consists of 13 residues. CDR3 amino acids: CASMDRVVSEAFF. CDR3 nucleotide sequence: TGTGCCAGTATGGACAGGGTAGTATCTGAAGCTTTCTTT.

The chain is built from TRBV5-6 and TRBJ1-5, with D possibly TRBD1 on 5 matching bases. CDR3 length equals 13 residues. Trimming took 1 base from V and 7 from J, leaving 9 bases between them. Germline-derived CDR1 and CDR2 are SGHDT and YYEEEE. The CDR3 loop reads CASSLTRAQPQHF. In DNA form, the CDR3 reads TGTGCCAGCAGCTTGACCAGGGCCCAGCCCCAGCATTTT.

This clone has a handful of counts. The rearrangement uses TRBV11-2 and TRBJ2-6; D might be TRBD1 (5 bases). Germline CDR1 is SGHAT and CDR2 is FQNNGV. V gave up 1 base and J gave up 2 bases, with 9 bases separating them. This CDR3 region has 16 residues. For the CDR3, the DNA is TGTGCCAGCAGCTTAGGCGGCAGGGCTGGGGCCAACGTCCTGACTTTC. Amino acid sequence: CASSLGGRAGANVLTF.

The genes are TRBV9 and TRBJ2-7; D might be TRBD2 (5 bases). The CDR3 contains 11 residues. Trimming removed 3 bases at V and 5 bases at J, with 6 bases between. Germline values: CDR1 SGDLS, CDR2 YYNGEE. The CDR3 is CASSETNEQYF. The CDR3, as DNA: TGTGCCAGCAGCGAGACTAACGAGCAGTACTTC. Supplemented by reference TRBV9 and TRBJ2-7, the full variable domain reads DSGVTQTPKHLITATGQRVTLRCSPRSGDLSVYWYQQSLDQGLQFLIQYYNGEERAKGNILERFSAQQFPDLHSELNLSSLELGDSALYFCASSETNEQYFGPGTRLTVT.

J is TRBJ2-3 and V is TRBV7-3, with TRBD2 identical over 10 bases. V was pared by 3 bases and J by 4 bases, with 1 base of the junction left unmatched. The V gene's germline CDR1 is SGHTA and CDR2 FQGTGA. CDR3 size: 14 residues. CDR3 DNA: TGTGCCAGCAGCTTTAGCGGGAGGTCAGATACGCAGTATTTT. Translated, it gives CASSFSGRSDTQYF.

This sequence joins TRBV5-1 and TRBJ2-6, with 7 bases fitting TRBD1. CDR3 length: 17 amino acids. The V gene's germline CDR1 is SGHRS and CDR2 YFSETQ. With V trimmed by 0 bases and J by 4 bases, 7 bases remained unmatched. The DNA of the CDR3 is TGCGCCAGCAGCTTGGGTCAGACAGGGACAGGGGCCAACGTCCTGACTTTC. Translating gives CASSLGQTGTGANVLTF.

The V gene is TRBV5-1, the J gene TRBJ2-7; 10 bases fit TRBD2. The V gene end was trimmed by 4 bases and the J gene end by 3 bases; junction bases not matched to a gene: 4. The CDR3 loop spans 14 amino acids. Germline CDR1 reads SGHRS; CDR2 reads YFSETQ. CDR3: CASSTTSGNYEQYF. The CDR3 bases are TGCGCCAGCAGCACCACTAGCGGGAACTACGAGCAGTACTTC. Variable domain in full (rest from reference TRBV5-1 and TRBJ2-7): KAGVTQTPRYLIKTRGQQVTLSCSPISGHRSVSWYQQTPGQGLQFLFEYFSETQRNKGNFPGRFSGRQFSNSRSEMNVSTLELGDSALYLCASSTTSGNYEQYFGPGTRLTVT.

This chain connects TRBV7-9 to TRBJ2-3; TRBD2 is a possible D gene (5 bases). Germline assignment: CDR1 SEHNR and CDR2 FQNEAQ (reference sequence). V dropped 2 bases and J dropped 3 bases, with 12 bases sitting between them. This CDR3 region has 15 residues. CDR3 nucleotide sequence: TGTGCCAGCAGCTTAAGGGCTAGCAGAACAGATACGCAGTATTTT. Translating it yields CASSLRASRTDTQYF.

This clone has only a few counts. The rearrangement joins TRBV11-2 to TRBJ1-1; D possibly corresponds to TRBD1 (6 bases). Germline V gives CDR1 SGHAT, CDR2 FQNNGV. This CDR3 is built from 13 residues. Between the trimmed V and J ends, which lost 5 bases and 8 bases, there was a span of 15 bases. CDR3 nucleotides: TGTGCCAGCAGCGCTAGACAGGACTTAGAAGCTTTCTTT. This encodes CASSARQDLEAFF. Based on the CDR3 plus reference TRBV11-2 and TRBJ1-1, the full variable domain is EAGVAQSPRYKIIEKRQSVAFWCNPISGHATLYWYQQILGQGPKLLIQFQNNGVVDDSQLPKDRFSAERLKGVDSTLKIQPAKLEDSAVYLCASSARQDLEAFFGQGTRLTVV.

The V and J genes are TRBV30 and TRBJ2-7, with 8 bases aligning to TRBD1. Germline trimming cut 4 bases from V and 9 bases from J; bases unmatched to any gene: 14. Germline CDR1 and CDR2: GTSNPN and SVGIG (reference sequence). The length of the CDR3 is 14 residues. The CDR3 is CAWKRSQGAVVQYF. The DNA of the CDR3 is TGTGCCTGGAAGAGAAGTCAGGGGGCAGTAGTGCAGTACTTC.

This chain's CDR3 is CASSLDSVGYEQYF. Written as DNA, the CDR3 is TGTGCCAGCAGCTTGGACAGTGTGGGCTACGAGCAGTACTTC. J is TRBJ2-7 and V is TRBV7-3; D is perhaps TRBD1 (6 bases). Trimming removed 3 bases at V and 3 bases at J, with 12 bases between. This CDR3 has 14 residues. Germline CDR1 SGHTA, CDR2 FQGTGA.